This T cell receptor (beta chain) was recorded in a study of graft-versus-host responses after intestinal transplantation (dated by TCRdb to the early 2020s). Some background on the complete study: Multivisceral, liver-intestinal, or isolated intestinal transplants were received by the recipients. Anti-thymocyte globulin induction was given to all recipients, followed by maintenance tacrolimus and steroids for two to three years. Samples from three later patients were sequenced in-house on an Illumina MiSeq with MiXCR processing rather than by the commercial service. A cohort of fewer than 25 intestinal transplant recipients, including one retransplant, was enrolled, and 3 patients lacking pretransplant specimens were excluded. Bulk TCR-beta CDR3 sequencing was used to track graft-versus-host and host-versus-graft alloreactive T cell clones in the graft, circulation and bone marrow after intestinal transplantation. Donor T cell macrochimerism was defined as a peak of at least 4% donor T cells among recipient peripheral blood mononuclear cells. Alloreactive clones were identified by sequencing pre-transplant mixed lymphocyte reaction products and comparing them with unstimulated pre-transplant donor and recipient T cells.

Here is what the overall study found, with its caveats: Conclusions were limited by the relatively low number and heterogeneity of intestinal transplant patients. Patients with donor T cell macrochimerism had high GvH to HvG T cell clonal ratios in their allografts. GvH clones were found in recipient bone marrow, and some of the GvH clones appeared earlier in ileal mucosa or blood, which is consistent with an intestinal mucosal origin. Early after transplant, peak levels of circulating GvH clones were found to be associated with declines in HvG clones.

In the first month after transplant, blood samples were collected up to 4 times, and after that at least monthly when available. The protocol used for the library was the immunoSEQ multiplex PCR assay. High-throughput TCR-beta CDR3 sequencing of genomic DNA from most patients was performed by Adaptive Biotechnologies. In the paper's pipeline: TCR sequencing data for over 15 patients were retrieved from Adaptive's ImmunoSEQ software; a few other patients were processed with MiXCR and VDJtools. Because the origin of CDR3 nucleotide sequences shared between donor and recipient could not be assigned, those sequences were removed. At least 2-fold expansion over unstimulated cells and a minimum CFSE-low frequency of 0.002% (template counts) or 0.001% (read counts) were required for clones to be classified as alloreactive. Mappable clones were those detected in sequenced pre-transplant spleen, lymph node, or MLR CFSE-low populations of the donor or recipient. The cumulative frequency of alloreactive clones was calculated as a percentage of all sequences, weighted by copy number. This is the immuneACCESS table as TCRdb keeps it, with only in-frame sequences that have V and J called. A part of the clones is gone; compared with another copy, unresolved V genes explain less than half, and the rest is unexplained. Clone size and V and J calls were adopted from that table, with D and trimming inferred from the DNA. The sample table holds approximately 19,000 clones, of which 90% were seen once. Clones ranked in the top ten supply approximately 1.9% of the sample.

Turning to this clone: What antigen it recognizes has not been identified. Base qualities were left out, and no much larger clone turns up one base away.

The CDR3 sequence holds 15 residues, the cysteine and phenylalanine included. CDR3 DNA is the only sequence kept; it has 45 bases, read in frame from the first base. CDR1 is given as MDHEN and CDR2 as SYDVKM, both from the germline V gene. Trimming at the junction amounts to 3 bases on V and 2 bases on J, and the germline ends lie 8 bases apart. The chain links TRBV28 with TRBJ2-6; the D gene is unclear. Sequenced material: PBMCs, taken around 350 days after transplant. The TCR sequence derives from a human patient who received an intestinal transplant, so some T cells may come from the graft donor. In nucleotide form, the sequence is TGTGCCAGCAGTTTTATTAGCACTGGGGCCAACGTCCTGACTTTC. Its translation reads: CASSFISTGANVLTF.